This TCR beta chain was captured by sequencing in a study of T cells after yellow fever vaccination. Study-level information: Low-cell-number fractions were prepared with SMART-Seq v4 Ultra Low Input.

Per the germline V gene, CDR1 is SNHLY and CDR2 is FYNNEI. V lost 2 bases and J lost 7, with 11 bases in between. The CDR3 has 14 amino acids. A note on this clonotype: Its antigen remains unidentified.

The 5'RACE template-switching step produced TCR cDNA and added a universal primer site and UMIs. TCRdb re-called the 5' RACE reads with MiXCR, one entry per CDR3 protein. This table holds a few hundred thousand distinct CDR3 sequences, approximately 18% found once. Notes on the study in general: Primary-vaccination clones mostly resurfaced post-booster (96% CD4, approximately 89% CD8).

This specimen was PBMCs, taken before the yellow fever booster vaccination. The receptor's source is a man younger than 35 who received the YFV17D yellow fever vaccine. This chain connects TRBV2 to TRBJ1-4, with D possibly being TRBD1 (5 bases). The CDR3 region is CASSEIQGGEKLFF. The CDR3 region has the DNA TGTGCCAGCAGTGAAATCCAGGGTGGTGAAAAACTGTTTTTT.